This is a list of T cell receptor beta chains from one sample in a study of shared clonotypes between healthy human individuals. Assay: immunoSEQ multiplex PCR; the TCRdb copy retains only in-frame clones and omits some. The sample carries approximately 2.1 million clones, more than 80% recorded once. The sample comprised naive CD4+ T cells from PBMCs. These receptors came from a man between 18 and 35 years old in good health. Some clones in this sample may be carry-over from other donors' samples. The CDR3 runs from the conserved cysteine through the conserved F or W. The D gene is left open where the match is weak.

cdr3_aa d_call j_call v_call
CAIRSRRGAQTDTQYF TRBD2 TRBJ2-3 TRBV10-3
CASSLAMGHYGYTF NA TRBJ1-2 TRBV5-4
CATSRDGPGSGNTIYF NA TRBJ1-3 TRBV15
CASSEAHLGGTYEQYF NA TRBJ2-7 TRBV6-1
CASSQGLLEVNEQFF NA TRBJ2-1 TRBV5-1
CASSPADGGPYNEQFF NA TRBJ2-1 TRBV28
CAISESRTTNEQFF NA TRBJ2-1 TRBV10-3
CASSLARASGTDTQYF NA TRBJ2-3 TRBV5-1
CASSLARYNEQFF NA TRBJ2-1 TRBV5-5
CASSGLGRTGELFF NA TRBJ2-2 TRBV5-4
CASSSGWVETQYF NA TRBJ2-5 TRBV11-3
CASSRGGTGQGEQYF TRBD1 TRBJ2-7 TRBV28
CASSSPTEAGWEQYF NA TRBJ2-7 TRBV6-6
CASSPPGQGPYGYTF NA TRBJ1-2 TRBV18
CASSPVGRGEAFF NA TRBJ1-1 TRBV18
CASSQAPARTGGNTEAFF TRBD1 TRBJ1-1 TRBV4-3
CASSLKGTSGPNQETQYF TRBD2 TRBJ2-5 TRBV7-2
CASRTTTHEQYF NA TRBJ2-7 TRBV6-1
CASSSGQGDSTGELFF TRBD1 TRBJ2-2 TRBV5-1
CASSPRAGVIGDTQYF NA TRBJ2-3 TRBV7-3
CASTSTGGAGTEAFF TRBD1 TRBJ1-1 TRBV28
CASSSGTLQPQHF NA TRBJ1-5 TRBV28
CASSAYAAGGTGELFF TRBD2 TRBJ2-2 TRBV9
CASRKWASGRNDEQYF TRBD2 TRBJ2-7 TRBV27
CASSYSYAGSNYGYTF NA TRBJ1-2 TRBV6-5
CASGLRVWGQMNTEAFF NA TRBJ1-1 TRBV12-5
CASSYPIPGAWETQYF NA TRBJ2-5 TRBV7-6
CASSASGANVLTF NA TRBJ2-6 TRBV7-3
CASSRDSYQPQHF TRBD1 TRBJ1-5 TRBV2
CASSPPGGYGNTIYF NA TRBJ1-3 TRBV18
CASSDGGGRTNEQFF NA TRBJ2-1 TRBV2
CASGPSSGNVYTQYF TRBD2 TRBJ2-3 TRBV12-5
CASSRALSAGVVRNEQFF TRBD2 TRBJ2-1 TRBV7-6
CASSREIQGGYTF NA TRBJ1-2 TRBV27
CASSQGYNQPQHF NA TRBJ1-5 TRBV5-1
CASSSTRGAGDTQYF TRBD2 TRBJ2-3 TRBV7-8
CASSPWGTGFGYTF TRBD1 TRBJ1-2 TRBV5-4
CASSPGQLNTEAFF NA TRBJ1-1 TRBV28
CASSILGSVDEQYF NA TRBJ2-7 TRBV19
CASSKVGYEQYF NA TRBJ2-7 TRBV21-1
CASSPGQLYEQYF NA TRBJ2-7 TRBV5-8
CASSRKYSPQAATNEKLFF NA TRBJ1-4 TRBV4-1
CASSEPPRLAGDTDTQYF TRBD2 TRBJ2-3 TRBV25-1
CASSSGQGYEKLFF TRBD1 TRBJ1-4 TRBV5-8
CASSPQGGLSRNTEAFF TRBD1 TRBJ1-1 TRBV18
CASSANMKTEAFF NA TRBJ1-1 TRBV19
CARPCLRETSTDTQYF NA TRBJ2-3 TRBV18
CASSLVGDTGELFF NA TRBJ2-2 TRBV7-8
CASSSSGLAGSTDTQYF TRBD2 TRBJ2-3 TRBV5-1
CASRGANEKLFF NA TRBJ1-4 TRBV6-1
CSAPTGRAFF NA TRBJ1-1 TRBV20-1
CASSRGTGAYNEQFF TRBD1 TRBJ2-1 TRBV28
CASSLTDTQYF NA TRBJ2-3 TRBV4-2
CASSSGQERNTIYF TRBD1 TRBJ1-3 TRBV7-9
CASSTGTPYNEQFF NA TRBJ2-1 TRBV19
CASRVDGTGGEKLFF NA TRBJ1-4 TRBV2
CASRKPGAYYGYTF NA TRBJ1-2 TRBV9
CSVGREGRATGELFF TRBD2 TRBJ2-2 TRBV29-1
CASSLLPRSQETQYF NA TRBJ2-5 TRBV19